This note documents a single T cell receptor (beta chain) sequence. The sample comes from a study of response to subunit inactivated influenza vaccine. TCRdb reprocessed the RT-PCR reads via MiXCR and lists one record per CDR3 protein. The repertoire holds 710,000 or so distinct CDR3 sequences, with approximately 14% as singletons. This TCR derives from a man over 45 who received an inactivated influenza vaccine. Sequenced material: PBMCs from blood, taken roughly 12 days after vaccination.

DNA of the CDR3: TGTGCCAGCGCGCCCAGGGTGAACACAGATACGCAGTATTTT. Protein product: CASAPRVNTDTQYF. The chain is built from TRBV5-5 and TRBJ2-3; D possibly corresponds to TRBD1 (5 bases). Per the germline V gene, CDR1 is SGHKS and CDR2 is YYEKEE (reference sequence). V was shortened by 7 bases and J by 2 bases, with 14 bases between the two germline ends. This CDR3 comprises 14 residues.